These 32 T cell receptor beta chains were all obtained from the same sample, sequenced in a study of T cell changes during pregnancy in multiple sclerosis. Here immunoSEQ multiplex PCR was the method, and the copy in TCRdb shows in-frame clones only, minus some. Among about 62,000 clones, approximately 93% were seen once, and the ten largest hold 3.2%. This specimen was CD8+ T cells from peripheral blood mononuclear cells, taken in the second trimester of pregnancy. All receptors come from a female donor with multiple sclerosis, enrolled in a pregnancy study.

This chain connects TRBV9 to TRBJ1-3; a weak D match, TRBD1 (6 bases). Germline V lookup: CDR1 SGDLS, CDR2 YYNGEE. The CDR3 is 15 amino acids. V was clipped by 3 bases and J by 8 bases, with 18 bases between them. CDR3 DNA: TGTGCCAGCAGCGGACAGGATATCAGCGGGGACACCATATATTTT. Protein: CASSGQDISGDTIYF.

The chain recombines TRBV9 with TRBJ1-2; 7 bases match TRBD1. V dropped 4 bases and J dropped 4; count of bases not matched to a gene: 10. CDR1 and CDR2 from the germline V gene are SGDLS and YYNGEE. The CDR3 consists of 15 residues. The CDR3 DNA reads TGTGCCAGCAGCACTTGGGGGACAGACCTCTATGGCTACACCTTC. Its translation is CASSTWGTDLYGYTF.

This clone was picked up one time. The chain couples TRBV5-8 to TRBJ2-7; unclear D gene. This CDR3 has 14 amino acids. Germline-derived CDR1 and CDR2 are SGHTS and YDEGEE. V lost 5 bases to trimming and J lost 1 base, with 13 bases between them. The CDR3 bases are TGTGCCAGCAGGACGAGACGCGGATCCTACGAGCAGTACTTC. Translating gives CASRTRRGSYEQYF. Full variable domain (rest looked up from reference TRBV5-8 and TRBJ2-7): EAGVTQSPTHLIKTRGQQATLRCSPISGHTSVYWYQQALGLGLQFLLWYDEGEERNRGNFPPRFSGRQFPNYSSELNVNALELEDSALYLCASRTRRGSYEQYFGPGTRLTVT.

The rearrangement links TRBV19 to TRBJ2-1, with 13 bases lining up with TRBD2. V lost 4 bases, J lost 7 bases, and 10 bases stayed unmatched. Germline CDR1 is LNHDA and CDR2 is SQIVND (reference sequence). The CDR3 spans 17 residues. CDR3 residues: CASSKLTSGRPMNEQFF. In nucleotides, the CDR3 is TGTGCCAGTAGTAAACTGACTAGCGGGAGGCCCATGAATGAGCAGTTCTTC.

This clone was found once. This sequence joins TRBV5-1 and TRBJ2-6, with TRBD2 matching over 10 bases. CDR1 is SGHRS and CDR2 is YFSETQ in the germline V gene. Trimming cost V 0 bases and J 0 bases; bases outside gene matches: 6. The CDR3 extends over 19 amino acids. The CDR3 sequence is CASSLEASGSISGANVLTF. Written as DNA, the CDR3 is TGCGCCAGCAGCTTGGAGGCTAGCGGGAGTATCTCTGGGGCCAACGTCCTGACTTTC.

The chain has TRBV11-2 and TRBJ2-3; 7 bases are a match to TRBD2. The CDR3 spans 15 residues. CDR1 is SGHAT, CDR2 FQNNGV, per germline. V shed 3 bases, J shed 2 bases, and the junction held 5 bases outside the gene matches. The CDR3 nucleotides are TGTGCCAGCAGCTTGCTAGCGGACCACACAGATACGCAGTATTTT. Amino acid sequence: CASSLLADHTDTQYF.

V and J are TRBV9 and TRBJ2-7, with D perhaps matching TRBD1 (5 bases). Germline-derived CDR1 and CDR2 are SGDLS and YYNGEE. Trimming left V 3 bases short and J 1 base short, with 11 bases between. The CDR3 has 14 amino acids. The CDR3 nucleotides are TGTGCCAGCAGCGCCTCACAGGAGTCCTACGAGCAGTACTTC. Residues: CASSASQESYEQYF. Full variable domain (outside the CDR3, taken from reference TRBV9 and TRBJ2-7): DSGVTQTPKHLITATGQRVTLRCSPRSGDLSVYWYQQSLDQGLQFLIQYYNGEERAKGNILERFSAQQFPDLHSELNLSSLELGDSALYFCASSASQESYEQYFGPGTRLTVT.

The CDR3: CASSPPPGGRYGYTF. In nucleotides, the CDR3 is TGTGCCAGCAGCCCCCCCCCAGGAGGTCGGTATGGCTACACCTTC. This chain uses TRBV27 with TRBJ1-2; no clear D. The V gene's germline CDR1 is MNHEY and CDR2 SMNVEV (reference sequence). The V gene lost 6 bases and the J gene lost 5 bases, with 19 bases spanning the gap. The CDR3 runs 15 residues.

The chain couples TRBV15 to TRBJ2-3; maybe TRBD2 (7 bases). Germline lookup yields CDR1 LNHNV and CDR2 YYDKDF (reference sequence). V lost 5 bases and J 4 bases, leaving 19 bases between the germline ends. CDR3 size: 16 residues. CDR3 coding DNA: TGTGCCACCAGCCGCCGGAGGGGAGGGGGGTCAGATACGCAGTATTTT. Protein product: CATSRRRGGGSDTQYF.

The chain's CDR3 is CASSYSSGNNEQFF. DNA for the CDR3: TGTGCCAGCAGTTATTCTAGCGGGAATAATGAGCAGTTCTTC. V and J are TRBV27 and TRBJ2-1, with 9 bases aligning to TRBD2. V dropped 4 bases and J dropped 7; count of bases not matched to a gene: 5. Germline CDR1 reads MNHEY; CDR2 reads SMNVEV (reference sequence). The CDR3 is 14 amino acids.

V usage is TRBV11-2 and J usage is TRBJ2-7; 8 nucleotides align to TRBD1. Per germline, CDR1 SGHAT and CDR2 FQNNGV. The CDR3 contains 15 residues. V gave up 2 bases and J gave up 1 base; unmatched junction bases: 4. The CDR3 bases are TGTGCCAGCAGCTTACCGGGACAGGCGTCCTACGAGCAGTACTTC. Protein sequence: CASSLPGQASYEQYF.

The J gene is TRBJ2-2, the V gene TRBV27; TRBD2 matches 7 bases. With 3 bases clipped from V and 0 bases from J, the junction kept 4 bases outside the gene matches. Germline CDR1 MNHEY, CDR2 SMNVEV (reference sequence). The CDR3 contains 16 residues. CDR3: CASSFGLAANTGELFF. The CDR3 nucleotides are TGTGCCAGCAGTTTTGGCCTAGCGGCGAACACCGGGGAGCTGTTTTTT.

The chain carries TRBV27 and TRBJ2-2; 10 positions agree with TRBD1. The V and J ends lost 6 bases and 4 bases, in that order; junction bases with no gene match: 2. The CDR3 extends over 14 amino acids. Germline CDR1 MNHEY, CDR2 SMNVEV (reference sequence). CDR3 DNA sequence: TGTGCCAGCAGGGACAGGGGGGGCACCGGGGAGCTGTTTTTT. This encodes CASRDRGGTGELFF.

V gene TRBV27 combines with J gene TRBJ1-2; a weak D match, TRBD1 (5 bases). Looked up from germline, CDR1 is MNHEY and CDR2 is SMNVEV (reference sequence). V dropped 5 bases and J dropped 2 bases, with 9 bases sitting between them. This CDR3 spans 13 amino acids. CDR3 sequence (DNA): TGTGCCAGCAGTCTGACAGAGAACTATGGCTACACCTTC. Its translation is CASSLTENYGYTF.

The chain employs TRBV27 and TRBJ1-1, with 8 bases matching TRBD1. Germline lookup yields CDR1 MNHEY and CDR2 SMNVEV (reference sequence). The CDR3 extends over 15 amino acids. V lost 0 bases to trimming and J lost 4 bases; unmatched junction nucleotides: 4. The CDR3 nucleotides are TGTGCCAGCAGTTTATCATCAACAGGGGGCACTGAAGCTTTCTTT. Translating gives CASSLSSTGGTEAFF.

CDR3 loop: CASSTGQGLTDTQYF. CDR3 nucleotide sequence: TGTGCCAGTAGTACTGGACAGGGGTTGACAGATACGCAGTATTTT. J is TRBJ2-3 and V is TRBV19; 9 nucleotides line up with TRBD1. Germline values: CDR1 LNHDA, CDR2 SQIVND (reference sequence). The CDR3 runs 15 residues. The V segment lost 4 bases and the J segment 3 bases; nucleotides outside the gene matches: 5.

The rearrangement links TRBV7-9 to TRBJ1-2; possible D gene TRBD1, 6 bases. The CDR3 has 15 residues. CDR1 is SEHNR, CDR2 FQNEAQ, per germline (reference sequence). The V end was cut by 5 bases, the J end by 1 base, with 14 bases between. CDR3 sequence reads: CASSPSEQGNYGYTF. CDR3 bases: TGTGCCAGCAGCCCCTCTGAACAGGGTAACTATGGCTACACCTTC.

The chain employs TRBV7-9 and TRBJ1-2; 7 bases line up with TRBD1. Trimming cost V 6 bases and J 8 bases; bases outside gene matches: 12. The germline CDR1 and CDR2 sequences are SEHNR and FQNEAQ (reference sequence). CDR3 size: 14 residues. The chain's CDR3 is CASSPRDSLSGYTF. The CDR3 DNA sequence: TGTGCCAGCAGTCCACGGGACAGCCTCTCGGGCTACACCTTC. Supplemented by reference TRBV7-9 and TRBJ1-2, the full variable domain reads DTGVSQNPRHKITKRGQNVTFRCDPISEHNRLYWYRQTLGQGPEFLTYFQNEAQLEKSRLLSDRFSAERPKGSFSTLEIQRTEQGDSAMYLCASSPRDSLSGYTFGSGTRLTVV.

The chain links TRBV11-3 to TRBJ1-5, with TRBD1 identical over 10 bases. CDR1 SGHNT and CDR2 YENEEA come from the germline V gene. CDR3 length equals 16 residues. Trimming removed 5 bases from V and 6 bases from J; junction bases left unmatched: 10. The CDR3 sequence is CASSGPGQGFCQPQHF. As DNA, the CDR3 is TGTGCCAGCAGCGGACCGGGACAGGGGTTTTGTCAGCCCCAGCATTTT.

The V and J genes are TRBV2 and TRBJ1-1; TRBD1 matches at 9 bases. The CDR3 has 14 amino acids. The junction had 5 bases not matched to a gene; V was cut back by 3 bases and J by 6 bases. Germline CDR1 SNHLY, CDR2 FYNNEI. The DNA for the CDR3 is TGTGCCAGCAGTGATTTCGGGACAGGGCCTGAAGCTTTCTTT. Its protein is CASSDFGTGPEAFF.

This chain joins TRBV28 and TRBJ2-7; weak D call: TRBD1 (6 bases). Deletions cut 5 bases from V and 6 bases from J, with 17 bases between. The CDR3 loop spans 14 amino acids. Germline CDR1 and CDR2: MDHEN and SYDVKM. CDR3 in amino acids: CASSNRSTGPEQYF. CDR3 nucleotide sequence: TGTGCCAGCAGTAACCGATCAACAGGGCCCGAGCAGTACTTC.

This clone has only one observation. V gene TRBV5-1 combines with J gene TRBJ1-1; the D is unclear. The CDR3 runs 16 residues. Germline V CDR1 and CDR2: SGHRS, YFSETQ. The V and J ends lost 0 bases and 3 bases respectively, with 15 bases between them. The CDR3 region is CASSLGWAKLYTEAFF. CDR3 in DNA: TGCGCCAGCAGCTTGGGGTGGGCCAAACTCTACACTGAAGCTTTCTTT.

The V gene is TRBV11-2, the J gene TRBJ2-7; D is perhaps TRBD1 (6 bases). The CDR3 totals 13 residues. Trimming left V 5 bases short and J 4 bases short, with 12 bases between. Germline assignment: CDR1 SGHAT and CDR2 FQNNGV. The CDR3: CASSGGHLYEQYF. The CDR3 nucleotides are TGTGCCAGCAGCGGGGGACACCTATACGAGCAGTACTTC.

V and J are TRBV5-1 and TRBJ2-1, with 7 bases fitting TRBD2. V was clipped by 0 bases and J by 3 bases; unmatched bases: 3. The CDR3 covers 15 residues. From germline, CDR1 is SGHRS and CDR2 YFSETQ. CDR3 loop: CASSLEGLGYNEQFF. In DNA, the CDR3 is TGCGCCAGCAGCTTGGAAGGACTAGGCTACAATGAGCAGTTCTTC.

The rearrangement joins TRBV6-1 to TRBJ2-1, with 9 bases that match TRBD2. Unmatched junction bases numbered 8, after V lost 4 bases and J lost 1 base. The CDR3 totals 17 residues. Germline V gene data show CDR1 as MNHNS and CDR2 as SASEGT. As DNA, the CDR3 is TGTGCCAGCAGTGTAGTGTCTAGCGGGATTTCCTACAATGAGCAGTTCTTC. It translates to CASSVVSSGISYNEQFF.

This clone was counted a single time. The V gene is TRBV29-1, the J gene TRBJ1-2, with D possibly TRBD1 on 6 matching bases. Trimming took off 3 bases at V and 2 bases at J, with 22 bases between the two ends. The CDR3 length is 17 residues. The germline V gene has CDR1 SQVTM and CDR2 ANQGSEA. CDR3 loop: CSVETDSTTNANYGYTF. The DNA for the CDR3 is TGCAGCGTTGAGACGGACAGCACGACTAATGCAAACTATGGCTACACCTTC.

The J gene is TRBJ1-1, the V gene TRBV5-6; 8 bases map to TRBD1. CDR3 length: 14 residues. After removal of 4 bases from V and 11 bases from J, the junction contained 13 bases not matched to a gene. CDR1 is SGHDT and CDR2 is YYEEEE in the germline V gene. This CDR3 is CASSAGTGQTPAFF. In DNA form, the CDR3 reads TGTGCCAGCAGCGCCGGGACAGGTCAAACTCCGGCTTTCTTT. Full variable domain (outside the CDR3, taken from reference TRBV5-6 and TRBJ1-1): DAGVTQSPTHLIKTRGQQVTLRCSPKSGHDTVSWYQQALGQGPQFIFQYYEEEERQRGNFPDRFSGHQFPNYSSELNVNALLLGDSALYLCASSAGTGQTPAFFGQGTRLTVV.

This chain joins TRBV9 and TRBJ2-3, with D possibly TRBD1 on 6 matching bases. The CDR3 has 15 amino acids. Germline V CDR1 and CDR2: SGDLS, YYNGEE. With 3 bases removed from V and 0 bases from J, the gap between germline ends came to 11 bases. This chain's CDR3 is CASSAGTQSTDTQYF. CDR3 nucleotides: TGTGCCAGCAGCGCCGGGACACAGAGCACAGATACGCAGTATTTT.

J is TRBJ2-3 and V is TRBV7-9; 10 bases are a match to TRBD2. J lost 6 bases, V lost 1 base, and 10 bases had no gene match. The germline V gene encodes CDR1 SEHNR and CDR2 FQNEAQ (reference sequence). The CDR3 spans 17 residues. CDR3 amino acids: CASSLGSLAGESDTQYF. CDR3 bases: TGTGCCAGCAGCTTAGGTTCCCTAGCGGGAGAGTCCGATACGCAGTATTTT.

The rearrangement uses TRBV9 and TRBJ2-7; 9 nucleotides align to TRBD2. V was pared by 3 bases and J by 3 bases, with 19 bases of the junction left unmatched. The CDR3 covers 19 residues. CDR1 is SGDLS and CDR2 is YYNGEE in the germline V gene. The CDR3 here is CASSAKQLAGEGSYYEQYF. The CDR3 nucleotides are TGTGCCAGCAGCGCAAAGCAATTAGCGGGAGAAGGTAGTTACTACGAGCAGTACTTC.

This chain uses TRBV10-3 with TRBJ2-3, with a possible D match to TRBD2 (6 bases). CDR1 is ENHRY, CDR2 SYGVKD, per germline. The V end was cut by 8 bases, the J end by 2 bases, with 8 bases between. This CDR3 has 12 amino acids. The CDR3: CAIGLYTDTQYF. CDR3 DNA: TGTGCCATCGGACTATACACAGATACGCAGTATTTT.

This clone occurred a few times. In DNA, the CDR3 is TGTGCCTGGAGTGTACCGGGGAGGTATGGCTACACCTTC. Its protein product is CAWSVPGRYGYTF. V and J are TRBV30 and TRBJ1-2, with D unclear. The CDR3 totals 13 residues. V was clipped by 0 bases and J by 5 bases, with 10 bases between them. Germline V gene data show CDR1 as GTSNPN and CDR2 as SVGIG (reference sequence).